This T cell receptor beta chain was recorded in a study of blood T cell repertoires in COVID-19. At the level of the study: Acute-phase and convalescent COVID-19 samples originated in the United States, Italy and Spain.

Trimming took off 11 bases at V and 2 bases at J, with 16 bases between the two ends. This CDR3 contains 13 residues. Germline V gene sequence: CDR1 MDHEN, CDR2 SYDVKM. As handled by the study authors: Estimation of nucleated cell counts was performed using reference gene primer amplification. Profiled with immunoSEQ multiplex PCR; TCRdb holds only in-frame clones, not every one. The V and J calls and clone size were taken over from that table, and D and trimming were inferred from the DNA. The sample contains 150,000 to 200,000 clones, roughly 80% of which appear only once. The genes are TRBV28 and TRBJ2-7; TRBD2 is a possible D gene (6 bases). The specimen was peripheral blood. This TCR derives from a man aged 60 to 69 with active or convalescent COVID-19. CDR3 amino acids: CAAGWGLTYEQYF. The CDR3, as DNA: TGTGCCGCGGGATGGGGGTTGACCTACGAGCAGTACTTC.